Following are 5 T cell receptor beta chains from one sample sequenced in a study of prognosis after radiotherapy for stage I lung cancer. Template was genomic DNA; TCR beta CDR3 amplified in two multiplex PCR rounds. With primers specific to each TRBV and TRBJ gene, the first-round PCR was performed. TCRdb reanalysed the multiplex PCR reads using MiXCR and keeps one entry per CDR3 protein. The sample carries around 21,000 distinct CDR3 sequences, 40% to 55% recorded once. The starting material was PBMCs, obtained before or after stereotactic body radiation therapy (not recorded which). The receptors derive from a donor aged 50 or older with non-small cell lung cancer.

This chain connects TRBV7-9 to TRBJ1-2, with D unresolved. V dropped 5 bases and J dropped 0 bases, with 13 bases sitting between them. The CDR3 spans 15 residues. Per germline, CDR1 SEHNR and CDR2 FQNEAQ (reference sequence). DNA of the CDR3: TGTGCCAGCAGCCCGCCGGTACAGACTAACTATGGCTACACCTTC. Amino acid sequence: CASSPPVQTNYGYTF.

This clonotype was observed at least ten times. The chain uses TRBV7-9 and TRBJ2-3; 9 bases map to TRBD2. The V segment lost 5 bases and the J segment 2 bases; nucleotides outside the gene matches: 8. The CDR3 sequence is 16 residues long. Per germline, CDR1 SEHNR and CDR2 FQNEAQ (reference sequence). CDR3 in amino acids: CASSLRPSGTTDTQYF. The DNA of the CDR3 is TGTGCCAGCAGCCTACGACCTAGCGGGACCACAGATACGCAGTATTTT.

This chain links TRBV11-3 with TRBJ2-7; no clear D. CDR1 is SGHNT, CDR2 YENEEA, per germline. Trimming left V 1 base short and J 3 bases short, with 19 bases between. The CDR3 contains 17 residues. The CDR3 DNA follows: TGTGCCAGCAGCTTAGGATGTGGGGTTCAGATCCACTACGAGCAGTACTTC. This codes for CASSLGCGVQIHYEQYF.

The sample holds many counts of this clonotype. The V gene is TRBV5-1, the J gene TRBJ2-1, with a tentative D call TRBD1 (6 bases). The CDR3 runs 17 residues. Trimming stripped 0 bases from V and 7 bases from J, with 20 bases between. Germline CDR1 and CDR2: SGHRS and YFSETQ. As DNA, the CDR3 is TGCGCCAGCAGCTTGGGTTCAGGGGATCCGGTTTTGAATGAGCAGTTCTTC. It encodes CASSLGSGDPVLNEQFF.

A word on this clonotype: At one end the junction does not follow the germline gene, possibly because of a read error. The rearrangement links TRBV20-1 to TRBJ2-1; 9 positions agree with TRBD2. Germline V CDR1 and CDR2: DFQATT, SNEGSKA (reference sequence). The CDR3 sequence is 16 residues long. The CDR3 region has the DNA TGCAGTGCTAGAGAGCTAGGAGCGGGAGGTAACAATGAGCAGTTATTC. Translation gives CSARELGAGGNNEQLF.